This is a list of T cell receptor beta chains from one sample in a study of OX40 agonist ivuxolimab in advanced cancers. The table came from immunoSEQ multiplex PCR; TCRdb's copy has only in-frame clones and leaves some out. In the table there are about 79,000 clones, about 84% of which are singletons. The specimen was CD4+ or CD8+ T cells sorted from blood, collected in a trial of the OX40 agonist ivuxolimab. The receptors shown here come from an adult with an advanced solid tumor such as melanoma, head and neck, liver or kidney cancer. The CDR3 runs from the conserved cysteine through the conserved F or W. The order of the fields is clone size, D gene, V gene, J gene, CDR3 protein, CDR3 DNA. A D gene is named only where the DNA matches it firmly. Rows may omit the clone size; those that give it use once, few, many or a size class.

>few|NA|TRBV7-2|TRBJ1-5
CASSLGQPQHF
TGTGCCAGCAGCTTAGGTCAGCCCCAGCATTTT
>NA|NA|TRBV29-1|TRBJ1-1
CSGWEDTEAFF
TGCAGCGGCTGGGAAGACACTGAAGCTTTCTTT
>NA|NA|TRBV5-8|TRBJ2-1
CASSNLGASYNEQFF
TGTGCCAGCAGCAACCTCGGGGCCAGCTACAATGAGCAGTTCTTC
>NA|TRBD1|TRBV2|TRBJ2-6
CASSEWGTGYFGGANVLTF
TGTGCCAGCAGTGAATGGGGGACAGGGTACTTCGGTGGGGCCAACGTCCTGACTTTC
>NA|NA|TRBV5-1|TRBJ2-1
CASSLYPGSYNEQFF
TGCGCCAGCAGCTTGTATCCAGGTTCCTACAATGAGCAGTTCTTC
>NA|NA|TRBV23-1|TRBJ1-4
CASSQGHPSENEKLFF
TGCGCCAGCAGTCAGGGACACCCAAGCGAGAATGAAAAACTGTTTTTT
>NA|NA|TRBV7-6|TRBJ2-5
CASNLGETQYF
TGTGCCAGCAACTTAGGAGAGACCCAGTACTTC
>NA|NA|TRBV11-3|TRBJ2-2
CASMAGLNTGELFF
TGTGCCAGCATGGCAGGGCTGAACACCGGGGAGCTGTTTTTT
>NA|TRBD2|TRBV28|TRBJ2-3
CASSLQGAGADTQYF
TGTGCCAGCAGTTTACAAGGGGCGGGAGCAGATACGCAGTATTTT
>NA|TRBD2|TRBV11-2|TRBJ2-2
CASSLDGLAGGGGELFF
TGTGCCAGCAGCTTAGACGGGCTAGCGGGAGGTGGCGGGGAGCTGTTTTTT
>few|TRBD1|TRBV5-1|TRBJ2-3
CASSWGQGLTDTQYF
TGCGCCAGCAGCTGGGGACAGGGACTCACAGATACGCAGTATTTT
>NA|TRBD1|TRBV6-6|TRBJ1-1
CASSYSGQGKTEAFF
TGTGCCAGCAGTTACTCTGGACAGGGAAAGACTGAAGCTTTCTTT
>NA|TRBD2|TRBV27|TRBJ2-1
CASQSGSGSFFYNEQFF
TGTGCCAGCCAGTCGGGAAGCGGGAGTTTCTTCTACAATGAGCAGTTCTTC
>once|NA|TRBV11-2|TRBJ1-3
CASSPALGNTIYF
TGTGCCAGCAGCCCCGCGCTTGGAAACACCATATATTTT
>NA|NA|TRBV5-1|TRBJ1-1
CASSPAGIEAFF
TGCGCCAGCAGCCCGGCCGGGATTGAAGCTTTCTTT
>NA|TRBD2|TRBV5-1|TRBJ2-3
CASSSTSGRAYTQYF
TGTGCCAGCAGCTCAACTAGCGGGAGGGCTTATACGCAGTATTTT
>NA|TRBD2|TRBV5-4|TRBJ2-4
CASSQGTSGGASKNIQYF
TGTGCCAGCAGCCAAGGGACTAGCGGGGGGGCGTCCAAAAACATTCAGTACTTC
>NA|TRBD1|TRBV7-6|TRBJ2-7
CASSRQGGYEQYF
TGTGCCAGCAGCAGACAGGGGGGCTACGAGCAGTACTTC
>NA|TRBD2|TRBV5-1|TRBJ2-1
CASSPLPYGGENNEQFF
TGCGCCAGCAGCCCGCTCCCTTACGGGGGGGAAAACAATGAGCAGTTCTTC
>NA|NA|TRBV9|TRBJ2-2
CASSAGFGTGELFF
TGTGCCAGCAGCGCTGGTTTCGGCACCGGGGAGCTGTTTTTT
>NA|NA|TRBV19|TRBJ2-7
CASSIDQGSYEQYF
TGTGCCAGTAGTATAGATCAGGGCAGCTACGAGCAGTACTTC
>few|NA|TRBV30|TRBJ2-7
CAWSYPPRLAQTYEQYF
TGTGCCTGGAGCTACCCCCCGAGGCTAGCGCAAACCTACGAGCAGTACTTC
>NA|NA|TRBV5-1|TRBJ1-3
CASSLEVGQSSGNTIYF
TGCGCCAGCAGCTTGGAGGTGGGTCAAAGCTCTGGAAACACCATATATTTT
>NA|NA|TRBV5-4|TRBJ2-5
CASSAGRLRSQETQYF
TGTGCCAGCAGCGCTGGACGTCTTCGGTCCCAAGAGACCCAGTACTTC
>NA|NA|TRBV7-3|TRBJ1-1
CASSVAENTEAFF
TGTGCCAGCAGCGTCGCAGAGAACACTGAAGCTTTCTTT
>once|NA|TRBV29-1|TRBJ1-1
CSVAPADEAFF
TGCAGCGTTGCTCCGGCTGATGAAGCTTTCTTT
>few|TRBD2|TRBV4-3|TRBJ2-5
CASSRRLAGSETQYF
TGCGCCAGCAGCCGACGGCTAGCGGGTTCAGAGACCCAGTACTTC
>NA|NA|TRBV5-8|TRBJ1-5
CASSQDSNQPQHF
TGTGCCAGCAGCCAGGACAGCAATCAGCCCCAGCATTTT
>NA|NA|TRBV18|TRBJ2-6
CASSPGTGANVLTF
TGTGCCAGCTCACCAGGGACCGGGGCCAACGTCCTGACTTTC
>NA|NA|TRBV9|TRBJ2-1
CASSKSLQGASYNEQFF
TGTGCCAGCAGCAAATCACTACAGGGAGCCTCCTACAATGAGCAGTTCTTC
>few|TRBD1|TRBV4-1|TRBJ1-4
CASSQDSGTGGEKLFF
TGCGCCAGCAGCCAAGATTCAGGGACAGGGGGCGAAAAACTGTTTTTT
>NA|TRBD1|TRBV29-1|TRBJ2-1
CSVVGLGQGEENEQFF
TGCAGCGTTGTTGGTTTGGGACAGGGGGAGGAGAATGAGCAGTTCTTC
>once|NA|TRBV11-3|TRBJ2-3
CASSLGSFGLQYF
TGTGCCAGCAGCTTGGGCTCTTTTGGATTGCAGTATTTT
>NA|NA|TRBV7-2|TRBJ2-1
CASSLAGDYNEQFF
TGTGCCAGCAGCTTAGCGGGTGATTACAATGAGCAGTTCTTC
>NA|NA|TRBV19|TRBJ2-6
CASSMEALSGANVLTF
TGTGCCAGTAGTATGGAAGCACTCTCTGGGGCCAACGTCCTGACTTTC
>few|NA|TRBV5-6|TRBJ2-1
CASSRRVGKQFF
TGTGCCAGCAGCCGCCGAGTGGGAAAGCAGTTCTTC
>NA|NA|TRBV7-2|TRBJ2-7
CASRTSLQGVYEQYF
TGTGCCAGCAGGACCTCCCTACAGGGTGTCTACGAGCAGTACTTC
>NA|NA|TRBV18|TRBJ1-3
CASSLNDAGNTIYF
TGTGCCAGCTCCCTGAATGATGCCGGAAACACCATATATTTT
>NA|TRBD2|TRBV7-9|TRBJ2-7
CASSTSPYTSGGHEQYF
TGTGCCAGCAGCACGAGCCCATATACTAGCGGGGGACACGAGCAGTACTTC
>NA|NA|TRBV7-2|TRBJ2-1
CASSPQADHYNEQFF
TGTGCCAGCAGCCCCCAAGCGGACCACTACAATGAGCAGTTCTTC
>few|NA|TRBV27|TRBJ1-4
CASSKQVNNEKLFF
TGTGCCAGCAGCAAACAGGTTAACAATGAAAAACTGTTTTTT